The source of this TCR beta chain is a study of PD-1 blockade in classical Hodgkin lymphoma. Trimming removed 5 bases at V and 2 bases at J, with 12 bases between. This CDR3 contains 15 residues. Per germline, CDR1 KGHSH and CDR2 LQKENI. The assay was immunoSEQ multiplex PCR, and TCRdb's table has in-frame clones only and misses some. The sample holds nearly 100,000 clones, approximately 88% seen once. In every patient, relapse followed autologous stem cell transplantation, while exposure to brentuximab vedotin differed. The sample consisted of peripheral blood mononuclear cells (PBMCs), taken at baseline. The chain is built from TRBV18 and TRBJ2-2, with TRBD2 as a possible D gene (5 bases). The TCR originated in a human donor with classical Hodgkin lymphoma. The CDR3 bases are TGTGCCAGCTCAGCCGGGGTTTCCAACACCGGGGAGCTGTTTTTT. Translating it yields CASSAGVSNTGELFF.